Listed here are 27 T cell receptor beta chains from one sample, sequenced in a study of PD-1 blockade in mismatch repair-deficient tumors. The repertoire was sequenced with immunoSEQ multiplex PCR; TCRdb's copy has only in-frame clones and lacks some. The sample comprises around 40,000 clones, roughly 88% of which are singletons, and around 0.99% rests with the top ten. The material was PBMCs, obtained about 40 weeks after starting pembrolizumab. The source of these receptors is an adult with mismatch repair-deficient cancer.

This sequence joins TRBV7-3 and TRBJ2-3, with 9 bases matching TRBD2. CDR1 is SGHTA, CDR2 FQGTGA, per germline. This CDR3 comprises 16 residues. J was trimmed by 0 bases and V by 1 base; bases with no gene match: 2. DNA of the CDR3: TGTGCCAGCAGCTTAATGGGACTAGCTAGCACAGATACGCAGTATTTT. It translates to CASSLMGLASTDTQYF.

The rearrangement uses TRBV5-1 and TRBJ1-5; no clear D gene. The CDR3 spans 16 residues. The V gene's germline CDR1 is SGHRS and CDR2 YFSETQ. The V end was cut by 0 bases, the J end by 3 bases, with 13 bases between. CDR3 DNA: TGCGCCAGCAGCTTGGGCCCAGGCCGGCTCAATCAGCCCCAGCATTTT. Translated, it gives CASSLGPGRLNQPQHF.

This sequence joins TRBV6-1 and TRBJ1-5; D unresolved. This CDR3 region has 13 residues. The ends were cut back, 8 bases at V and 6 bases at J, with 14 bases in the middle. Looked up from germline, CDR1 is MNHNS and CDR2 is SASEGT. In DNA, the CDR3 is TGTGCCAGCGGTTTAGCCCCCAGTCAGCCCCAGCATTTT. It is translated as CASGLAPSQPQHF.

The rearrangement joins TRBV19 to TRBJ2-5, with 10 bases fitting TRBD2. Germline V CDR1 and CDR2: LNHDA, SQIVND (reference sequence). The CDR3 is 16 residues long. The V and J ends lost 4 bases and 0 bases, in that order; junction bases with no gene match: 5. The chain's CDR3 is CASSTRTSGDQETQYF. The CDR3 nucleotides read TGTGCCAGTAGTACCCGGACTAGCGGAGACCAAGAGACCCAGTACTTC. Full variable domain (missing parts from reference TRBV19 and TRBJ2-5): DGGITQSPKYLFRKEGQNVTLSCEQNLNHDAMYWYRQDPGQGLRLIYYSQIVNDFQKGDIAEGYSVSREKKESFPLTVTSAQKNPTAFYLCASSTRTSGDQETQYFGPGTRLLVL.

V gene TRBV28 combines with J gene TRBJ2-3; D uncertain. The CDR3 length is 12 residues. Germline V gene lookup returns CDR1 MDHEN and CDR2 SYDVKM. V was cut by 3 bases and J by 5 bases, with 6 bases left in between. CDR3 sequence: CASSFSGDTQYF. For the CDR3, the DNA is TGTGCCAGCAGTTTCTCGGGAGATACGCAGTATTTT.

This clone was counted only a few times. The V gene is TRBV5-1, the J gene TRBJ2-7, with 7 bases fitting TRBD1. There are 16 residues in the CDR3. CDR1 SGHRS and CDR2 YFSETQ come from the germline V gene. J was trimmed by 0 bases and V by 3 bases; bases with no gene match: 9. CDR3 sequence: CASSSNFGTDSYEQYF. The CDR3 DNA reads as TGCGCCAGCAGCTCAAACTTCGGGACAGACTCCTACGAGCAGTACTTC.

The chain joins TRBV27 to TRBJ2-6; D possibly corresponds to TRBD1 (6 bases). The CDR3 spans 18 residues. Trimming stripped 5 bases from V and 5 bases from J, with 22 bases between. Germline V gene data show CDR1 as MNHEY and CDR2 as SMNVEV (reference sequence). The CDR3 DNA follows: TGTGCCAGCAGTCCCTCCCCTCCGGACAGCCGCTGGGCCAACGTCCTGACTTTC. This encodes CASSPSPPDSRWANVLTF.

This clone was found once. The chain recombines TRBV7-9 with TRBJ1-1; D unresolved. This CDR3 contains 14 residues. Looked up from germline, CDR1 is SEHNR and CDR2 is FQNEAQ (reference sequence). Trimming took off 4 bases at V and 5 bases at J, with 14 bases between the two ends. CDR3 DNA: TGTGCCAGCAGCTCGCAAGGCAGAGGGACTGAAGCTTTCTTT. The encoded protein is CASSSQGRGTEAFF.

The chain links TRBV19 to TRBJ2-1; TRBD2 aligns across 7 bases. Unmatched junction bases numbered 8, after V lost 10 bases and J lost 2 bases. The CDR3 contains 14 residues. Germline V lookup: CDR1 LNHDA, CDR2 SQIVND (reference sequence). The CDR3 DNA sequence: TGTGCCACCACAGCGGGATTGACCTACAATGAGCAGTTCTTC. It is translated as CATTAGLTYNEQFF.

The chain joins TRBV5-1 to TRBJ2-5, with TRBD1 identical over 7 bases. The last part of the DNA fits TRBJ2-7 better; the J call may be wrong. The CDR3 is 11 residues long. In germline, CDR1 is SGHRS, CDR2 YFSETQ. The DNA of the CDR3 is TGCGCCAAAAAACAGGGGTCCGAGCAGTACTTC. Protein product: CAKKQGSEQYF.

This clone was recorded once. The chain recombines TRBV7-2 with TRBJ2-1, with D perhaps TRBD1 (7 bases). V was cut by 6 bases and J by 8 bases, with 20 bases left in between. The CDR3 extends over 15 amino acids. CDR1 is SGHTA, CDR2 FQGNSA, per germline. The CDR3 sequence is CASREGQGVSDEQFF. CDR3 sequence (DNA): TGTGCCAGCAGGGAGGGGCAGGGGGTCAGCGATGAGCAGTTCTTC.

This clone was seen once. This chain links TRBV28 with TRBJ1-1; 7 positions agree with TRBD1. The CDR3 length is 14 residues. Trimming removed 4 bases from V and 1 base from J; junction bases left unmatched: 3. Germline V gene data show CDR1 as MDHEN and CDR2 as SYDVKM. As DNA, the CDR3 is TGTGCCAGCAGTTCGTGGACAGGGAACACTGAAGCTTTCTTT. Its translation: CASSSWTGNTEAFF. The entire variable domain, with the rest obtained from reference TRBV28 and TRBJ1-1, is as follows: DVKVTQSSRYLVKRTGEKVFLECVQDMDHENMFWYRQDPGLGLRLIYFSYDVKMKEKGDIPEGYSVSREKKERFSLILESASTNQTSMYLCASSSWTGNTEAFFGQGTRLTVV.

V is TRBV27 and J is TRBJ2-1; D uncertain. The CDR3 has 13 residues. Trimming took 3 bases from V and 0 from J, leaving 3 bases between them. In germline, CDR1 is MNHEY, CDR2 SMNVEV (reference sequence). The CDR3 spells CASSFSSYNEQFF. In DNA, the CDR3 is TGTGCCAGCAGTTTCAGCTCCTACAATGAGCAGTTCTTC.

The chain employs TRBV28 and TRBJ2-7; 15 positions agree with TRBD2. This CDR3 has 21 amino acids. In germline, CDR1 is MDHEN, CDR2 SYDVKM. Germline trimming cut 4 bases from V and 3 bases from J; bases unmatched to any gene: 19. The CDR3 DNA reads TGTGCCAGCAGTTATCCCATACCGGGACTAGCGGGAGGAGGGGGGATCTACGAGCAGTACTTC. It encodes CASSYPIPGLAGGGGIYEQYF.

V gene TRBV5-1 combines with J gene TRBJ2-1; TRBD2 agrees at 13 bases. The trim removed 4 bases at V and 6 bases at J, leaving 1 base unmatched. Germline V gene sequence: CDR1 SGHRS, CDR2 YFSETQ. This CDR3 has 14 amino acids. The DNA of the CDR3 is TGCGCCAGCAGCAGGACTAGCGGGAGCAATGAGCAGTTCTTC. Its translation: CASSRTSGSNEQFF.

This rearrangement joins TRBV7-9 to TRBJ1-4; no definite D call. Germline V gene lookup returns CDR1 SEHNR and CDR2 FQNEAQ (reference sequence). The CDR3 has 14 amino acids. V was cut by 1 base and J by 7 bases, with 10 bases left in between. Here the CDR3 reads CASSLVQRGEKLFF. CDR3 coding DNA: TGTGCCAGCAGCTTAGTCCAGCGTGGTGAAAAACTGTTTTTT.

Here the CDR3 reads CASSLEGDNEQFF. CDR3 in DNA: TGCGCCAGCAGCTTGGAAGGGGACAATGAGCAGTTCTTC. This chain links TRBV5-1 with TRBJ2-1; D may be TRBD1 (5 bases). V was pared by 0 bases and J by 5 bases, with 6 bases between. CDR1 is SGHRS and CDR2 is YFSETQ in the germline V gene. CDR3 size: 13 residues.

The chain couples TRBV7-2 to TRBJ2-3, with 7 nucleotides matching TRBD2. Germline V gene data show CDR1 as SGHTA and CDR2 as FQGNSA. The CDR3 length is 17 residues. Germline trimming cut 1 base from V and 2 bases from J; bases unmatched to any gene: 9. CDR3 loop: CASSLGLASRVTDTQYF. Written as DNA, the CDR3 is TGTGCCAGCAGCTTAGGACTAGCAAGTCGGGTCACAGATACGCAGTATTTT.

The J gene is TRBJ1-2, the V gene TRBV5-1, with D maybe TRBD1 (5 bases). Germline values: CDR1 SGHRS, CDR2 YFSETQ. The length of the CDR3 is 13 residues. Trimming left V 0 bases short and J 7 bases short, with 10 bases between. CDR3 region: CASSLDQGFGYTF. CDR3 DNA: TGCGCCAGCAGCTTGGATCAGGGTTTTGGCTACACCTTC.

This chain uses TRBV7-3 with TRBJ2-2, with 7 bases identical to TRBD2. This CDR3 region has 15 residues. The germline V gene encodes CDR1 SGHTA and CDR2 FQGTGA. V was pared by 6 bases and J by 1 base, with 5 bases of the junction left unmatched. The CDR3 DNA is TGTGCCAGCAGTTGGGAGGGAGGGAACACCGGGGAGCTGTTTTTT. Translation: CASSWEGGNTGELFF.

This chain links TRBV28 with TRBJ1-5; D is uncertain. Germline V gene lookup returns CDR1 MDHEN and CDR2 SYDVKM. Trimming took 1 base from V and 6 from J, leaving 7 bases between them. This CDR3 region has 13 residues. The CDR3 coding sequence is TGTGCCAGCAGTTTATATTCGGTTCAGCCCCAGCATTTT. Translation gives CASSLYSVQPQHF.

Only a few counts were recorded for this clone. The chain carries TRBV5-1 and TRBJ2-7; TRBD2 might be the D (5 bases). The CDR3 loop spans 14 amino acids. The germline V gene encodes CDR1 SGHRS and CDR2 YFSETQ. V was clipped by 1 base and J by 2 bases, with 10 bases between them. The CDR3 DNA sequence: TGCGCCAGCAGCTTGAGAAGCGGAGCCTACGAGCAGTACTTC. Translated, it gives CASSLRSGAYEQYF.

The J gene is TRBJ2-5, the V gene TRBV20-1; D call uncertain. The CDR3 is 11 residues long. V was shortened by 8 bases and J by 5 bases, with 12 bases between the two germline ends. The germline V gene has CDR1 DFQATT and CDR2 SNEGSKA (reference sequence). This CDR3 reads CSPQTGETQYF. The CDR3 nucleotides are TGCAGTCCTCAGACTGGCGAGACCCAGTACTTC.

The chain uses TRBV28 and TRBJ1-2, with a tentative D call TRBD1 (6 bases). Deletions cut 11 bases from V and 4 bases from J, with 14 bases between. CDR3 length: 12 amino acids. In germline, CDR1 is MDHEN, CDR2 SYDVKM. The CDR3 loop reads CASHRVGYGYTF. In DNA, the CDR3 is TGTGCCTCACACAGGGTTGGCTATGGCTACACCTTC.

In its sample, this clone was seen once. This chain uses TRBV14 with TRBJ1-2, with 7 bases identical to TRBD1. Germline CDR1 is SGHDN and CDR2 is FVKESK. Losses at the gene ends were 7 bases for V and 2 bases for J; bases not matched to a gene: 7. There are 14 residues in the CDR3. The DNA of the CDR3 is TGTGCCAGCATCACCAAGGGGGCGAACTATGGCTACACCTTC. The encoded protein is CASITKGANYGYTF. The full variable domain, completed using reference TRBV14 and TRBJ1-2, is EAGVTQFPSHSVIEKGQTVTLRCDPISGHDNLYWYRRVMGKEIKFLLHFVKESKQDESGMPNNRFLAERTGGTYSTLKVQPAELEDSGVYFCASITKGANYGYTFGSGTRLTVV.

This chain's CDR3 is CASSQSPPVLTF. CDR3 sequence (DNA): TGTGCCAGCAGTCAAAGCCCTCCCGTCCTGACTTTC. J is TRBJ2-6 and V is TRBV6-5, with D unclear. The CDR3 consists of 12 residues. The germline gives CDR1 MNHEY, CDR2 SVGAGI. Deletions cut 5 bases from V and 12 bases from J, with 11 bases between.

The chain uses TRBV9 and TRBJ2-1; tentative D call: TRBD2 (5 bases). The CDR3 spans 16 residues. V was shortened by 4 bases and J by 2 bases, with 16 bases between the two germline ends. The germline V gene has CDR1 SGDLS and CDR2 YYNGEE. The CDR3 loop reads CASSPRGSRTYNEQFF. The CDR3 DNA reads as TGTGCCAGCAGCCCTCGGGGTAGCAGGACCTACAATGAGCAGTTCTTC.